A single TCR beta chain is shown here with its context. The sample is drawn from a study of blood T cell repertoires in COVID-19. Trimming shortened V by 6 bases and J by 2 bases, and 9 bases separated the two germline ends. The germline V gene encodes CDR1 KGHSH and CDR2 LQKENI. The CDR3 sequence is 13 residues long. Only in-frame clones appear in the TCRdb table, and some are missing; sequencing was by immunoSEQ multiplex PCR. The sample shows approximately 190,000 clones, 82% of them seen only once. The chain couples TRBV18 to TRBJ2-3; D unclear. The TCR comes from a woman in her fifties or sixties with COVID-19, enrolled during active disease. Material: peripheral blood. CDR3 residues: CASSLLLTDTQYF. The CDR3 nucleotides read TGTGCCAGCTCTCTACTCCTCACAGATACGCAGTATTTT.